This passage covers 24 T cell receptor beta chains from one sample sequenced in a study of blood T cell repertoires in COVID-19 (dated by TCRdb to the early 2020s). Libraries came from the immunoSEQ multiplex PCR assay. TCRdb limited this immuneACCESS table to in-frame rearrangements with V and J called. A share of clones is missing; checked studies link under half to unresolved V genes, and the rest is unexplained. For this sample the table gives tens of thousands of clones, of which about nine tenths were detected only once. Approximately 5% of the sample lies in the top ten. The specimen was peripheral blood. These TCRs come from a human donor in a cohort sampled during active COVID-19.

In its sample, this clone was seen a few times. This rearrangement joins TRBV4-1 to TRBJ2-7, with 7 bases matching TRBD2. V lost 5 bases to trimming and J lost 1 base; unmatched junction nucleotides: 5. Per germline, CDR1 MGHRA and CDR2 YSYEKL. The CDR3 consists of 14 residues. The CDR3 reads CASSSAGRSYEQYF. Here the CDR3 DNA reads TGCGCCAGCAGCTCTGCCGGGAGGTCCTACGAGCAGTACTTC.

V gene TRBV7-8 combines with J gene TRBJ2-2; D gene ambiguous. Germline V gene lookup returns CDR1 SGHVS and CDR2 FQNEAQ. The CDR3 totals 16 residues. V was shortened by 2 bases and J by 0 bases, with 10 bases between the two germline ends. CDR3 coding DNA: TGTGCCAGCAGCTTAAACAGTCACGCGAACACCGGGGAGCTGTTTTTT. Translated: CASSLNSHANTGELFF.

As to this clone: The same CDR3 is also encoded by other DNA sequences in this sample. V and J are TRBV7-9 and TRBJ2-3, with D tentatively TRBD1 (6 bases). The CDR3 sequence is 14 residues long. In germline, CDR1 is SEHNR, CDR2 FQNEAQ (reference sequence). V was cut by 5 bases and J by 0 bases, with 9 bases left in between. The CDR3 coding sequence is TGTGCCAGCAGCCTAACAGGGAGCACAGATACGCAGTATTTT. Translated: CASSLTGSTDTQYF.

The V gene is TRBV2, the J gene TRBJ2-7; the D gene is possibly TRBD1 (6 bases). V gave up 4 bases and J gave up 3 bases, with 10 bases separating them. Germline CDR1 SNHLY, CDR2 FYNNEI. CDR3 length: 13 residues. This CDR3 is CASSAGDVYEQYF. The CDR3 DNA reads TGTGCCAGCAGTGCAGGGGACGTCTACGAGCAGTACTTC.

The chain links TRBV6-5 to TRBJ2-2, with 8 bases identical to TRBD2. With V trimmed by 7 bases and J by 4 bases, 8 bases remained unmatched. Germline CDR1 and CDR2: MNHEY and SVGAGI. There are 15 residues in the CDR3. The CDR3 sequence is CASKRAGATTGELFF. The CDR3 region has the DNA TGTGCCAGCAAAAGAGCGGGAGCCACCACCGGGGAGCTGTTTTTT.

The V call is TRBV11-2, the J call TRBJ2-5; 11 bases are shared with TRBD2. V trimming: 5 bases; J trimming: 7 bases; junction bases outside the gene matches: 12. Germline CDR1 SGHAT, CDR2 FQNNGV. This CDR3 region has 16 residues. The CDR3 DNA follows: TGTGCCAGCAGCGAATCTGGACTAGCGGGCGCAGTGACCCAGTACTTC. Protein product: CASSESGLAGAVTQYF. Full variable domain (remainder filled in from reference TRBV11-2 and TRBJ2-5): EAGVAQSPRYKIIEKRQSVAFWCNPISGHATLYWYQQILGQGPKLLIQFQNNGVVDDSQLPKDRFSAERLKGVDSTLKIQPAKLEDSAVYLCASSESGLAGAVTQYFGPGTRLLVL.

The rearrangement uses TRBV7-2 and TRBJ1-4; no clear D. Trimming removed 2 bases at V and 8 bases at J, with 15 bases between. Germline CDR1 SGHTA, CDR2 FQGNSA. This CDR3 has 15 amino acids. The CDR3 DNA reads as TGTGCCAGCAGCTTACTGCCTTCATCGGGAGAAAAACTGTTTTTT. Protein sequence: CASSLLPSSGEKLFF.

This sequence joins TRBV29-1 and TRBJ2-5, with 9 positions matching TRBD1. V was pared by 6 bases and J by 5 bases, with 10 bases of the junction left unmatched. The germline gives CDR1 SQVTM, CDR2 ANQGSEA. The CDR3 is 14 residues long. In DNA form, the CDR3 reads TGCAGCGTCGAGGACAGGGGTTGGGAGGAGACCCAGTACTTC. It is translated as CSVEDRGWEETQYF.

V usage is TRBV3-1 (or the pseudogene TRBV3-2) and J usage is TRBJ2-7, with a tentative D call TRBD2 (6 bases). There are 15 residues in the CDR3. Trimming took 2 bases from V and 3 from J, leaving 14 bases between them. The germline V gene encodes CDR1 LGHDT and CDR2 YNNKEL (reference sequence). CDR3 sequence: CASSQPGLDYYEQYF. For the CDR3, the DNA is TGTGCCAGCAGCCAACCGGGACTGGATTACTACGAGCAGTACTTC.

The chain is built from TRBV6-5 and TRBJ2-2, with D hard to call. The ends were cut back, 6 bases at V and 7 bases at J, with 6 bases in the middle. Germline CDR1 and CDR2: MNHEY and SVGAGI. The CDR3 covers 11 residues. DNA of the CDR3: TGTGCCAGCAGGCAGGTCGGGGAGCTGTTTTTT. Translated: CASRQVGELFF.

The chain is built from TRBV28 and TRBJ2-5, with TRBD1 matching 7 bases. The germline CDR1 and CDR2 sequences are MDHEN and SYDVKM. The CDR3 contains 14 residues. Trimming removed 6 bases from V and 1 base from J; junction bases left unmatched: 5. CDR3 in amino acids: CASSPTGRQETQYF. The CDR3 DNA reads TGTGCCAGCAGCCCGACAGGGCGCCAAGAGACCCAGTACTTC.

This rearrangement joins TRBV9 to TRBJ2-7; 11 bases map to TRBD2. The CDR3 covers 15 residues. V lost 3 bases and J lost 6; bases outside the gene matches: 8. Per germline, CDR1 SGDLS and CDR2 YYNGEE. DNA of the CDR3: TGTGCCAGCAGCGCTAGCGGGAGGACCGCCGGCGAGCAGTACTTC. Its translation is CASSASGRTAGEQYF. The whole variable domain, filled in from reference TRBV9 and TRBJ2-7, reads DSGVTQTPKHLITATGQRVTLRCSPRSGDLSVYWYQQSLDQGLQFLIQYYNGEERAKGNILERFSAQQFPDLHSELNLSSLELGDSALYFCASSASGRTAGEQYFGPGTRLTVT.

CDR3: CATSRDQAGEQYF. The DNA for the CDR3 is TGTGCCACCAGCAGAGACCAAGCGGGGGAGCAGTATTTT. V gene TRBV15 combines with J gene TRBJ2-3, with 8 bases lining up with TRBD2. The trim removed 0 bases at V and 11 bases at J, leaving 4 bases unmatched. This CDR3 comprises 13 residues. Per germline, CDR1 LNHNV and CDR2 YYDKDF (reference sequence).

Notes on this clone: At one boundary the junction diverges from the germline segment, which might be a read error. V usage is TRBV7-7 and J usage is TRBJ2-2; 8 bases map to TRBD2. Germline V gene sequence: CDR1 SSHAT, CDR2 FNYEAQ (reference sequence). CDR3 size: 17 residues. The CDR3 region is CASSLSRGDGNTGELFF. CDR3 in DNA: TGTGCTAGCAGCTTGTCGCGGGGGGATGGGAACACCGGGGAGCTGTTTTTT.

The chain uses TRBV24-1 and TRBJ2-3, with TRBD2 as a possible D gene (5 bases). This CDR3 is built from 16 residues. Trimming took 4 bases from V and 4 from J, leaving 17 bases between them. Germline V lookup: CDR1 KGHDR, CDR2 SFDVKD. CDR3 residues: CATSDRNSAPADTQYF. In nucleotides, the CDR3 is TGTGCCACCAGTGACCGAAATAGCGCTCCAGCAGATACGCAGTATTTT.

The genes are TRBV18 and TRBJ1-6; no definite D call. Germline values: CDR1 KGHSH, CDR2 LQKENI. The CDR3 sequence is 13 residues long. V shed 2 bases and J shed 7 bases, with 6 bases lying between them. This CDR3 is CASSPGANSPLHF. CDR3 coding DNA: TGTGCCAGCTCACCAGGTGCGAATTCACCCCTCCACTTT.

This chain connects TRBV5-1 to TRBJ2-2; maybe TRBD2 (6 bases). The germline V and J ends were trimmed by 4 bases and 4 bases, with 14 bases remaining between them. This CDR3 comprises 15 residues. CDR1 SGHRS and CDR2 YFSETQ come from the germline V gene. DNA of the CDR3: TGCGCCAGCAGCCCGGACGGGCGGGGCACCGGGGAGCTGTTTTTT. Its protein product is CASSPDGRGTGELFF.

The chain combines TRBV6-5 with TRBJ1-6; possibly TRBD1 for D (6 bases). This CDR3 has 12 residues. Germline CDR1 MNHEY, CDR2 SVGAGI. V shed 6 bases and J shed 7 bases, with 7 bases lying between them. For the CDR3, the DNA is TGTGCCAGCAGAACAGGGAATTCACCCCTCCACTTT. This gives the protein CASRTGNSPLHF.

The chain employs TRBV7-6 and TRBJ2-1; D may be TRBD2 (6 bases). V was pared by 2 bases and J by 4 bases, with 18 bases between. This CDR3 contains 17 residues. In germline, CDR1 is SGHVS, CDR2 FNYEAQ. The DNA of the CDR3 is TGTGCCAGCAGCTTATATGGGGGGTTGCGGGATTACAATGAGCAGTTCTTC. Its protein is CASSLYGGLRDYNEQFF.

The chain carries TRBV28 and TRBJ1-3; D unresolved. Deletions cut 3 bases from V and 0 bases from J, with 9 bases between. Germline CDR1 and CDR2: MDHEN and SYDVKM. The CDR3 is 15 residues long. The CDR3 loop is CASSFRRSSGNTIYF. In nucleotides, the CDR3 is TGTGCCAGCAGTTTTCGCCGTAGCTCTGGAAACACCATATATTTT.

This sequence joins TRBV9 and TRBJ2-7; 7 bases are a match to TRBD2. The germline V gene encodes CDR1 SGDLS and CDR2 YYNGEE. The CDR3 spans 16 residues. V gave up 4 bases and J gave up 5 bases; unmatched junction bases: 15. CDR3 amino acids: CASSPLATQWSNEQYF. CDR3 nucleotides: TGTGCCAGCAGCCCACTAGCGACTCAATGGTCAAACGAGCAGTACTTC.

Regarding this clone: The same CDR3 arises from other DNA sequences in this sample as well. V is TRBV12-3 or TRBV12-4 and J is TRBJ2-7; TRBD2 might be the D (6 bases). Trimming shortened V by 3 bases and J by 2 bases, and 8 bases separated the two germline ends. This CDR3 comprises 13 residues. The CDR3 nucleotides are TGTGCCAGCAGTTTCGGGAGAGCCTACGAGCAGTACTTC. This translates into CASSFGRAYEQYF.

The rearrangement links TRBV6-6 to TRBJ1-1, with D hard to call. The CDR3 length is 13 residues. V was cut by 6 bases and J by 0 bases, with 8 bases left in between. The germline V gene has CDR1 MNHNY and CDR2 SVGAGI (reference sequence). The CDR3 DNA reads as TGTGCCAGCAGCCCTGTTGTGAACACTGAAGCTTTCTTT. The encoded protein is CASSPVVNTEAFF.

V usage is TRBV30 and J usage is TRBJ1-5; D is undetermined. Trimming took 2 bases from V and 3 from J, leaving 8 bases between them. CDR3 length: 13 amino acids. From germline, CDR1 is GTSNPN and CDR2 SVGIG (reference sequence). CDR3 in DNA: TGTGCCTGGAGTCACCGGGACAATCAGCCCCAGCATTTT. Protein: CAWSHRDNQPQHF.